This TCR beta chain was identified in a study of long-term antiretroviral therapy in people with HIV. Assay version v3.0 of immunoSEQ was used, and it was run at survey level. The data were produced by immunoSEQ multiplex PCR, yet TCRdb's version contains in-frame clones alone and is incomplete. The table has 25,000 to 35,000 clones, more than 95% seen once. Note on this clone: No antigen is known for it.

General observations from the study: ART preceded a rise in diversity that nonetheless stayed lower than in transplant donor controls. The study found narrower CDR3 length ranges in HIV repertoires than in controls.

Germline-derived CDR1 and CDR2 are KGHSH and LQKENI. The CDR3 is made up of 14 amino acids. Trimming removed 0 bases from V and 4 bases from J, with 9 bases in between. Every one of the donors gave at least one pre-ART PBMC sample and at least two post-ART PBMC samples. Treatment for all HIV-infected participants took place in the United States. V usage is TRBV18 and J usage is TRBJ2-5; the D gene is possibly TRBD2 (6 bases). The specimen was unsorted PBMCs, collected 6.9 years after starting antiretroviral therapy. This receptor was obtained from a man between 25 and 39 years old with HIV. DNA of the CDR3: TGTGCCAGCTCACCACCGGGACTGGCAGAGACCCAGTACTTC. Protein product: CASSPPGLAETQYF. The complete variable domain, with remaining parts taken from reference TRBV18 and TRBJ2-5, reads NAGVMQNPRHLVRRRGQEARLRCSPMKGHSHVYWYRQLPEEGLKFMVYLQKENIIDESGMPKERFSAEFPKEGPSILRIQQVVRGDSAAYFCASSPPGLAETQYFGPGTRLLVL.